This T cell receptor (beta chain) originates from a study of PD-L1 blockade in urothelial cancer. The CDR3 extends over 16 amino acids. V gave up 1 base and J gave up 4 bases, with 14 bases separating them. CDR1 and CDR2 (germline): MDHEN, SYDVKM. The assay was immunoSEQ multiplex PCR, and TCRdb's table has in-frame clones only and misses some. The sample holds approximately 100,000 clones, about 85% seen once. The TCR originated in a man aged 45 to 65 with urothelial cancer. The input for sequencing was PBMCs, taken around atezolizumab (anti-PD-L1) treatment. The V gene is TRBV28, the J gene TRBJ1-5; D is perhaps TRBD1 (6 bases). The chain's CDR3 is CASSLLGGEGNQPQHF. CDR3 DNA sequence: TGTGCCAGCAGTTTATTAGGGGGTGAAGGGAATCAGCCCCAGCATTTT.